This T cell receptor beta chain was documented in a study of shared clonotypes between healthy human individuals. Study background: Per donor, three plates held CD4 naive cells, three held CD4 memory, two held CD8 naive and one held CD8 memory.

Germline CDR1 reads SEHNR; CDR2 reads FQNEAQ (reference sequence). CDR3 size: 13 residues. With 2 bases removed from V and 2 bases from J, the gap between germline ends came to 7 bases. The assay was immunoSEQ multiplex PCR, and TCRdb's table has in-frame clones only and misses some. In the table there are around 2,100,000 clones, about 95% of which are singletons. A note on this clone: Its antigen is still unknown.

Terminally differentiated effector memory CD45RA+ cells were left out of the naive CD8 fraction, which was CD45RO-negative and positively selected for CCR7. Recent vaccinations or acute infections were absent in the healthy HIV-negative adult donors. Study-wide results and caveats: Four donors had around 5.5% of their naive CD4 clonotypes in common.

The chain links TRBV7-9 to TRBJ2-7; D call uncertain. The specimen sequenced was naive CD8+ T cells sorted from blood. This sequence was found in a man in his late teens or twenties in good health. CDR3: CASSLITAYEQYF. The CDR3 DNA is TGTGCCAGCAGCTTAATAACAGCCTACGAGCAGTACTTC.